The 10 T cell receptor beta chains listed next were all sequenced from one sample in a study of CD8+ T cells in alopecia areata. Treatment reported: oral pan-JAK inhibitor, 5-10 mg twice daily. It was cDNA, reverse transcribed from extracted RNA, that served as the sequencing template. TCRdb keeps only in-frame clones here, not all; method: immunoSEQ multiplex PCR. The table records some 220,000 clones, about 50% of them present only once. The specimen comprised CD4+ T cells sorted from blood, sampled at week 4, from a patient treated with tofacitinib. All receptors derive from a human donor with alopecia areata.

This chain joins TRBV29-1 and TRBJ2-3; no clear D. Germline V CDR1 and CDR2: SQVTM, ANQGSEA. This CDR3 comprises 13 residues. Trimming shortened V by 7 bases and J by 0 bases, and 11 bases separated the two germline ends. The CDR3 is CSAATGSTDTQYF. The DNA of the CDR3 is TGCAGCGCCGCTACTGGGAGCACAGATACGCAGTATTTT.

This clone has a handful of counts. This sequence joins TRBV6-6 and TRBJ2-1; unclear D gene. V lost 0 bases and J lost 9, with 6 bases in between. The germline CDR1 and CDR2 sequences are MNHNY and SVGAGI (reference sequence). The CDR3 spans 12 residues. CDR3 region: CASSYSRAEQFF. CDR3 DNA sequence: TGTGCCAGCAGTTACTCAAGGGCTGAGCAGTTCTTC.

This chain uses TRBV29-1 with TRBJ2-7; no definite D call. V was shortened by 5 bases and J by 4 bases, with 15 bases between the two germline ends. The germline CDR1 and CDR2 sequences are SQVTM and ANQGSEA. This CDR3 comprises 13 residues. Written as DNA, the CDR3 is TGCAGCGTTTCCCCTCAGGCCTCATACGAGCAGTACTTC. It yields the protein CSVSPQASYEQYF.

The gene calls are TRBV6-6 and TRBJ2-2, with unresolved D. The germline V and J ends were trimmed by 6 bases and 2 bases, with 13 bases remaining between them. The length of the CDR3 is 15 residues. From germline, CDR1 is MNHNY and CDR2 SVGAGI (reference sequence). Here the CDR3 DNA reads TGTGCCAGCAGCGAGCAGGATCCAAACACCGGGGAGCTGTTTTTT. Protein: CASSEQDPNTGELFF.

This clone has more than one count but fewer than ten. The chain recombines TRBV10-3 with TRBJ2-7, with D perhaps assigned TRBD1 or TRBD2 (5 bases each). Germline CDR1 ENHRY, CDR2 SYGVKD. This CDR3 contains 12 residues. V shed 2 bases and J shed 6 bases, with 8 bases lying between them. CDR3 residues: CAISEGTAEQYF. The CDR3 DNA reads TGTGCCATCAGTGAGGGGACGGCCGAGCAGTACTTC.

This clone was recorded a few times. V is TRBV30 and J is TRBJ2-3; 8 bases fit TRBD1. This CDR3 spans 15 amino acids. Trimming removed 2 bases from V and 4 bases from J; junction bases left unmatched: 8. Germline CDR1 is GTSNPN and CDR2 is SVGIG (reference sequence). The CDR3 sequence is CAWSPTGGKADTQYF. CDR3 DNA sequence: TGTGCCTGGAGTCCAACAGGGGGGAAGGCAGATACGCAGTATTTT.

In this sample, this clone turned up a few times. CDR3 residues: CASSWTSGDTDTQYF. The DNA of the CDR3 is TGCGCCAGCAGCTGGACTAGCGGCGACACAGATACGCAGTATTTT. The chain is built from TRBV5-1 and TRBJ2-3, with TRBD2 matching over 10 bases. There are 15 residues in the CDR3. From germline, CDR1 is SGHRS and CDR2 YFSETQ. V dropped 3 bases and J dropped 2; count of bases not matched to a gene: 3.

The chain links TRBV7-2 to TRBJ1-1; D perhaps matches TRBD1 (5 bases). Trimming cost V 5 bases and J 3 bases, with 22 bases left between them. Germline lookup yields CDR1 SGHTA and CDR2 FQGNSA. This CDR3 has 17 residues. In DNA form, the CDR3 reads TGTGCCAGCAGCGACAGAGTAGATCTTCGTGCCCACACTGAAGCTTTCTTT. Its translation is CASSDRVDLRAHTEAFF.

In its sample, this clone was seen a few times. This chain links TRBV14 with TRBJ1-1, with TRBD1 as a possible D gene (6 bases). The CDR3 is 15 amino acids. V was trimmed by 1 base and J by 4 bases, leaving 13 bases between them. Germline CDR1 reads SGHDN; CDR2 reads FVKESK. CDR3 coding DNA: TGTGCCAGCAGCCAAGCCCAGGGGCTGGCCACTGAAGCTTTCTTT. This encodes CASSQAQGLATEAFF.

The rearrangement joins TRBV18 to TRBJ2-6; D unresolved. V gave up 6 bases and J gave up 0 bases, with 6 bases separating them. The CDR3 covers 14 residues. Germline lookup yields CDR1 KGHSH and CDR2 LQKENI. The CDR3, as DNA: TGTGCCAGCTCGCGTTACTCTGGGGCCAACGTCCTGACTTTC. This encodes CASSRYSGANVLTF. The full variable domain, in which reference TRBV18 and TRBJ2-6 provide the parts outside the CDR3, is NAGVMQNPRHLVRRRGQEARLRCSPMKGHSHVYWYRQLPEEGLKFMVYLQKENIIDESGMPKERFSAEFPKEGPSILRIQQVVRGDSAAYFCASSRYSGANVLTFGAGSRLTVL.